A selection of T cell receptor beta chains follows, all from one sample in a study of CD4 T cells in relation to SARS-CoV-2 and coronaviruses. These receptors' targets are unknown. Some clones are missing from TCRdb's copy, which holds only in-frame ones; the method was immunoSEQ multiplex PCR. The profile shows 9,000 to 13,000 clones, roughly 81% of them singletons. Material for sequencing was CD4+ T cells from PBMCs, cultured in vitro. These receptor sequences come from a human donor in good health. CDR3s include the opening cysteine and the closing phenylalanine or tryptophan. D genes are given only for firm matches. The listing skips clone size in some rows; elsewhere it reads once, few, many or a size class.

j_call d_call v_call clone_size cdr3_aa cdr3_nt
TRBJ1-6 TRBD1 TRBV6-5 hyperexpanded CASRHRQGYGSLHF TGTGCCAGCAGACATCGACAGGGTTATGGATCCCTCCACTTT
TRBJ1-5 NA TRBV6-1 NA CASSEEAGFSNQPQHF TGTGCCAGCAGTGAAGAGGCGGGATTTAGCAATCAGCCCCAGCATTTT
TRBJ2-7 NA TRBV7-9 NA CASRSGGRIMPPHF TGTGCCAGCAGATCTGGGGGCAGAATCATGCCTCCGCACTTC
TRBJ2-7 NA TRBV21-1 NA CAHRISYEQYF TGTGCCCACAGGATCTCCTACGAGCAGTACTTC
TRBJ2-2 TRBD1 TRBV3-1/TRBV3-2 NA CASRTGLTGELFF TGTGCCAGCCGGACAGGGTTAACCGGGGAGCTGTTTTTT
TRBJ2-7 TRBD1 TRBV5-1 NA CASSLTGKQYF TGCGCCAGTTCCCTGACAGGGAAGCAGTACTTC
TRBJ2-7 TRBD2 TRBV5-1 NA CASSATSGSEQYF TGCGCCAGCAGCGCGACTAGCGGGAGCGAGCAGTACTTC
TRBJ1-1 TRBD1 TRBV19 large CASSPRQGKNTEAFF TGTGCCAGTAGTCCCCGACAGGGGAAGAACACTGAAGCTTTCTTT
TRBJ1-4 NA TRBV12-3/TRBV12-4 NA CASSFHRGEKLFF TGTGCCAGCAGTTTCCATCGTGGAGAAAAACTGTTTTTT
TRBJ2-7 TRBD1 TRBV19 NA CASSALGTGTSSYEQYF TGTGCCAGTAGTGCCCTCGGGACAGGTACTAGCTCCTACGAGCAGTACTTC
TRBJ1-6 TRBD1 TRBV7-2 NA CASSSGQGLGSPLHF TGTGCCAGCAGCTCCGGACAGGGACTAGGGTCACCCCTCCACTTT
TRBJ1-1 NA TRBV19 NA CASSIRTDETEAFF TGTGCCAGTAGTATAAGAACAGACGAGACTGAAGCTTTCTTT
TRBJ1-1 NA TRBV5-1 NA CASSPGLQNTEAFF TGCGCCAGCAGCCCGGGACTGCAGAACACTGAAGCTTTCTTT
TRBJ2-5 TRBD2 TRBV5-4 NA CASSSSSGSWETQYF TGTGCCAGCAGCTCGTCTAGCGGGAGTTGGGAGACCCAGTACTTC
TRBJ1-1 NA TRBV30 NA CAWSVEGAGAEAFF TGTGCCTGGAGTGTAGAGGGAGCAGGGGCTGAAGCTTTCTTT
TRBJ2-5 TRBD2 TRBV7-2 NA CASTPAGGVLETQYF TGTGCCAGCACCCCGGCGGGAGGGGTGCTGGAGACCCAGTACTTC
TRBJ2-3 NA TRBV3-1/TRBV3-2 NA CASSQELSRTQYF TGTGCCAGCAGCCAAGAACTCTCAAGGACGCAGTATTTT
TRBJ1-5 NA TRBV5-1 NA CASSSGGSNQPQHF TGCGCCAGCAGCTCGGGAGGGAGCAATCAGCCCCAGCATTTT
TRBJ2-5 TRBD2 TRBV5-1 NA CASSEGLAEMQETQYF TGCGCCAGCAGCGAAGGACTAGCGGAGATGCAAGAGACCCAGTACTTC
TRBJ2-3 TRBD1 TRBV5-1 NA CASTDQGALTDTQYF TGCGCCAGCACTGACCAGGGGGCCCTCACAGATACGCAGTATTTT
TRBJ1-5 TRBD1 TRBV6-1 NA CASTDRGRFSQPQHF TGTGCCAGCACGGACAGGGGGCGCTTCTCTCAGCCCCAGCATTTT
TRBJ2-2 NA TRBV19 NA CASSIGTGRTGELFF TGTGCCAGTAGTATAGGAACAGGGAGGACCGGGGAGCTGTTTTTT
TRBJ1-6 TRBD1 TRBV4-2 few CASSQWDRGNSPLHF TGTGCCAGCAGCCAATGGGACAGGGGGAATTCACCCCTCCACTTT
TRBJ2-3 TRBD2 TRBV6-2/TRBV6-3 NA CASSYGGEPDTQYF TGTGCCAGCAGTTATGGGGGGGAGCCAGATACGCAGTATTTT
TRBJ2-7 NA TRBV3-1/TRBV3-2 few CASSQASYEQYF TGTGCCAGCAGCCAAGCTAGCTACGAGCAGTACTTC
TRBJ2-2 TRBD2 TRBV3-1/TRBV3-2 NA CASSPWTRRGRSANTGELFF TGTGCCAGCAGCCCCTGGACTAGGCGGGGGAGGAGCGCGAACACCGGGGAGCTGTTTTTT
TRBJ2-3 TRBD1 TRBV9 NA CASSPRQGALSDTQYF TGTGCCAGCAGCCCGCGACAGGGGGCTCTCTCAGATACGCAGTATTTT
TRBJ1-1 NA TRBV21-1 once CASPGGQAFF TGTGCCAGCCCCGGGGGCCAAGCTTTCTTT
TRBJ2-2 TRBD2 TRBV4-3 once CASSPVPVAGGNTGELFF TGCGCCAGCAGCCCGGTACCAGTAGCGGGGGGGAACACCGGGGAGCTGTTTTTT
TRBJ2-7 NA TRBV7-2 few CASSPRSFSEQYF TGTGCCAGCAGCCCAAGATCGTTCAGCGAGCAGTACTTC
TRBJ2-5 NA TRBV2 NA CASSVLGAGIETQYF TGTGCCAGCAGTGTCTTGGGGGCAGGGATCGAGACCCAGTACTTC
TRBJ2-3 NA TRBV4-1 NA CASSQGRGGRFTDTQYF TGCGCCAGCAGCCAAGGTCGAGGGGGGCGCTTCACAGATACGCAGTATTTT
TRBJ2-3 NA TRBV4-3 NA CASSQEWQPGDTQYF TGCGCCAGCAGCCAAGAGTGGCAGCCAGGGGATACGCAGTATTTT
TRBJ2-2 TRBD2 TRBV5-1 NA CASSSGGGRWPGELFF TGCGCCAGCAGTTCCGGGGGGGGCAGATGGCCCGGGGAGCTGTTTTTT
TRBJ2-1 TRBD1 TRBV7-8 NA CASSLRTGNEQFF TGTGCCAGCAGCCTAAGGACAGGGAATGAGCAGTTCTTC
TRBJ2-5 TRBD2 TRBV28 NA CASSFAGGSTETQYF TGTGCCAGCAGTTTCGCGGGCGGGAGTACGGAGACCCAGTACTTC
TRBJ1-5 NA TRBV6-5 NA CASRNPNRDQPQHF TGTGCCAGCAGAAACCCTAATCGCGATCAGCCCCAGCATTTT
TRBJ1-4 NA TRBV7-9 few CASSLGTGNEKLFF TGTGCCAGCAGCTTAGGGACGGGGAATGAAAAACTGTTTTTT
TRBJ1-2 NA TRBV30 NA CAWSWGGAGYTF TGTGCCTGGAGCTGGGGGGGTGCTGGCTACACCTTC
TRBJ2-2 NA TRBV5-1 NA CASSLRSSLRTGELFF TGCGCCAGCAGCCTTCGATCTTCACTACGGACCGGGGAGCTGTTTTTT
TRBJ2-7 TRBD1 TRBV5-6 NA CASSLLGQGLLNEQYF TGTGCCAGCAGCTTGTTGGGACAGGGTCTCTTAAACGAGCAGTACTTC
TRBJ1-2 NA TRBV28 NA CASTPGGRYGYTF TGTGCCAGCACCCCGGGGGGGCGCTATGGCTACACCTTC
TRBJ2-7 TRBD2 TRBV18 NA CASSPSGRGGEQYF TGTGCCAGCTCACCCAGCGGGAGGGGGGGAGAGCAGTACTTC
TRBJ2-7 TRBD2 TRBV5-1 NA CASSLASGSSYEQYF TGCGCCAGCAGCTTGGCTAGCGGGTCGTCCTACGAGCAGTACTTC
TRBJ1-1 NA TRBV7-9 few CASSQGRIENTEAFF TGTGCCAGCAGCCAGGGGCGGATCGAGAACACTGAAGCTTTCTTT
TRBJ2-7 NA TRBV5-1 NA CASSLTQGWGEQYF TGCGCCAGCAGCTTAACTCAGGGTTGGGGCGAGCAGTACTTC
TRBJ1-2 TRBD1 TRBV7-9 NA CASSLGTGGGLDYGYTF TGTGCCAGCAGCTTAGGGACAGGGGGCGGCTTAGACTATGGCTACACCTTC
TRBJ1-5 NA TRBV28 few CASSLRRAQPQHF TGTGCCAGCAGTTTAAGGAGGGCTCAGCCCCAGCATTTT
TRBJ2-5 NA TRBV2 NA CASLVQETQYF TGTGCCAGCTTGGTCCAAGAGACCCAGTACTTC